These 14 T cell receptor beta chains originate from one sample sequenced in a study of blood T cell repertoires in COVID-19. Using immunoSEQ multiplex PCR, the repertoire was profiled, and TCRdb retains in-frame clones only, with some absent. This table holds some 260,000 clones, 70% to 85% found once. Material: peripheral blood. The receptors shown here come from a woman over 75 with acute or convalescent COVID-19.

V gene TRBV3-1 (or the pseudogene TRBV3-2) combines with J gene TRBJ1-5, with 9 bases that match TRBD1. V shed 1 base, J shed 9 bases, and the junction held 7 bases outside the gene matches. This CDR3 contains 15 residues. Germline CDR1 and CDR2: LGHDT and YNNKEL (reference sequence). The CDR3 DNA follows: TGTGCCAGCAGCCAAGGGGGACAGGGAGGTGGGCCCCAGCATTTT. This codes for CASSQGGQGGGPQHF.

The chain links TRBV30 to TRBJ1-2; the D gene is possibly TRBD1 (6 bases). Trimming left V 3 bases short and J 6 bases short, with 14 bases between. The CDR3 runs 13 residues. Looked up from germline, CDR1 is GTSNPN and CDR2 is SVGIG (reference sequence). As DNA, the CDR3 is TGTGCCTGGAGGACCCAGGGGACGGATGGCTACACCTTC. Protein: CAWRTQGTDGYTF. The entire variable domain, with the rest obtained from reference TRBV30 and TRBJ1-2, is as follows: SQTIHQWPATLVQPVGSPLSLECTVEGTSNPNLYWYRQAAGRGLQLLFYSVGIGQISSEVPQNLSASRPQDRQFILSSKKLLLSDSGFYLCAWRTQGTDGYTFGSGTRLTVV.

V is TRBV9 and J is TRBJ2-3, with 9 bases aligning to TRBD2. Per germline, CDR1 SGDLS and CDR2 YYNGEE. V gave up 3 bases and J gave up 2 bases; unmatched junction bases: 7. This CDR3 has 16 residues. The CDR3 nucleotides are TGTGCCAGCAGCGCCTGGACTAGCGCAAACACAGATACGCAGTATTTT. This codes for CASSAWTSANTDTQYF.

The V gene is TRBV12-5, the J gene TRBJ2-1; 7 bases match TRBD1. The CDR3 runs to 18 residues. Losses at the gene ends were 0 bases for V and 2 bases for J; bases not matched to a gene: 10. CDR1 and CDR2 (germline): LGHNT, FRNRAP. CDR3: CASGLVIGTAITYNEQFF. The CDR3 DNA is TGTGCTAGTGGTTTGGTCATCGGGACAGCCATTACCTACAATGAGCAGTTCTTC. Full variable domain (rest looked up from reference TRBV12-5 and TRBJ2-1): DARVTQTPRHKVTEMGQEVTMRCQPILGHNTVFWYRQTMMQGLELLAYFRNRAPLDDSGMPKDRFSAEMPDATLATLKIQPSEPRDSAVYFCASGLVIGTAITYNEQFFGPGTRLTVL.

This clone turned up a few times. The chain has TRBV7-7 and TRBJ2-5, with a tentative D call TRBD1 (6 bases). The CDR3 covers 15 residues. V was pared by 3 bases and J by 5 bases, with 16 bases between. Germline V gene data show CDR1 as SSHAT and CDR2 as FNYEAQ (reference sequence). Here the CDR3 reads CASSFGQILGETQYF. Written as DNA, the CDR3 is TGTGCCAGCAGCTTCGGACAGATCTTAGGGGAGACCCAGTACTTC.

J is TRBJ1-6 and V is TRBV7-9; D may be TRBD1 (5 bases). Between the trimmed V and J ends, which lost 11 bases and 5 bases, there was a span of 10 bases. The germline CDR1 and CDR2 sequences are SEHNR and FQNEAQ (reference sequence). The CDR3 totals 12 residues. CDR3 sequence reads: CAGEGDNSPLHF. The CDR3 nucleotides read TGTGCCGGTGAAGGGGATAATTCACCCCTCCACTTT.

The rearrangement uses TRBV2 and TRBJ1-3; 12 bases match TRBD1. The ends lost 6 bases at V and 3 bases at J; junction bases unmatched: 15. Germline V CDR1 and CDR2: SNHLY, FYNNEI. The CDR3 is 19 amino acids. The chain's CDR3 is CASSAQGTGGLHLGNTIYF. CDR3 coding DNA: TGTGCCAGCAGCGCCCAAGGGACAGGGGGCCTCCACCTTGGAAACACCATATATTTT.

This clone was found once. V usage is TRBV18 and J usage is TRBJ2-7, with TRBD2 matching over 10 bases. J lost 0 bases, V lost 6 bases, and 11 bases had no gene match. This CDR3 comprises 17 residues. Germline-derived CDR1 and CDR2 are KGHSH and LQKENI. DNA for the CDR3: TGTGCCAGCTCCCAAGGGGTAGCGGGAGGAGGCTCCTACGAGCAGTACTTC. It translates to CASSQGVAGGGSYEQYF.

This clone appeared a few times. The V gene is TRBV9, the J gene TRBJ1-6; 8 nucleotides match TRBD1. Germline trimming cut 4 bases from V and 8 bases from J; bases unmatched to any gene: 17. The CDR3 extends over 18 amino acids. Germline V gene data show CDR1 as SGDLS and CDR2 as YYNGEE. The CDR3 region is CASSPQTGVVVWDSPLHF. The CDR3, as DNA: TGTGCCAGCAGCCCTCAGACAGGGGTAGTGGTTTGGGATTCACCCCTCCACTTT.

This clone was seen a single time. The chain couples TRBV6-6 to TRBJ1-2; the D gene is possibly TRBD1 (5 bases). This CDR3 has 13 amino acids. Germline V gene data show CDR1 as MNHNY and CDR2 as SVGAGI (reference sequence). V lost 7 bases, J lost 8 bases, and 17 bases lay in between. CDR3 region: CASTISGGLGYTF. As DNA, the CDR3 is TGTGCCAGCACCATCTCGGGGGGGTTGGGCTACACCTTC.

This clone was seen a handful of times. V usage is TRBV6-6 and J usage is TRBJ1-2, with 8 bases lining up with TRBD1. The CDR3 extends over 14 amino acids. Germline V gene lookup returns CDR1 MNHNY and CDR2 SVGAGI (reference sequence). J lost 5 bases, V lost 2 bases, and 4 bases had no gene match. The chain's CDR3 is CASSYTDRAYGYTF. The DNA for the CDR3 is TGTGCCAGCAGTTACACGGACAGGGCGTATGGCTACACCTTC.

The count of this clone is one. The chain couples TRBV19 to TRBJ1-3; 11 bases fit TRBD1. Germline CDR1 LNHDA, CDR2 SQIVND (reference sequence). The CDR3 length is 17 residues. V dropped 7 bases and J dropped 2; count of bases not matched to a gene: 10. As DNA, the CDR3 is TGTGCCAGTAAAAGGGGCCCGGACAGGGGGCCTGGAAACACCATATATTTT. This encodes CASKRGPDRGPGNTIYF.

The chain combines TRBV5-6 with TRBJ2-7, with 8 bases aligning to TRBD2. With 3 bases clipped from V and 2 bases from J, the junction kept 10 bases outside the gene matches. The V gene's germline CDR1 is SGHDT and CDR2 YYEEEE. The CDR3 loop spans 16 amino acids. The CDR3 sequence is CASSSALGGRTYEQYF. The CDR3 nucleotides read TGTGCCAGCAGCTCCGCACTAGGCGGGAGGACCTACGAGCAGTACTTC.

This clone was observed a single time. This chain joins TRBV2 and TRBJ2-7; possibly TRBD2 for D (6 bases). The V gene's germline CDR1 is SNHLY and CDR2 FYNNEI. V dropped 6 bases and J dropped 6 bases, with 21 bases sitting between them. The CDR3 is 15 amino acids. CDR3 protein: CASRHSGTEGLEQYF. The CDR3 DNA sequence: TGTGCCAGCAGACATAGCGGTACAGAGGGTCTCGAGCAGTACTTC.